This TCR beta chain was captured in a study of shared clonotypes between healthy human individuals (dated by TCRdb to about 2020). At the level of the whole study: Three men and a couple of women, aged 18 to 49 years, made up the cohort. For each donor, three plates each were used for CD4 naive and CD4 memory, two plates were used for CD8 naive, and one plate was used for CD8 memory. Blood TCR repertoires of a handful of healthy adults were deeply sequenced to estimate repertoire size and the extent of clonotype sharing between individuals. To increase sequencing depth and limit assay-specific biases, different laboratories used diverse techniques to prepare libraries and sequence TCR repertoires. Between about 0.8 and 9.5 billion PBMCs per donor were obtained by leukapheresis.

In regard to this clone: Its antigen is unknown. Per-nucleotide qualities are absent, and no much larger clonotype sits a single base away.

Counted from cysteine to phenylalanine, this CDR3 has 15 amino acids. The retained sequence is limited to the CDR3, 45 bases, with the frame set at the first base. After removal of 0 bases from V and 7 bases from J, the junction retains 5 bases not matched to a gene. CDR1 is given as SGDLS and CDR2 as YYNGEE, both from the germline V gene. General conclusions and limits of the study: Compared with non-shared clonotypes, clonotypes shared by all four sorted-subset donors had higher generation probabilities. Because the study included a small number of donors, the genetic and exposure-history diversity represented was limited. Roughly 5% of naive CD4, 3.5% of naive CD8, around 2.3% of memory CD4, and approximately 0.4% of memory CD8 clonotypes were shared across several donors. Rarefaction of sorted-subset datasets indicated incomplete sequencing despite the large sequencing depth. Sampling was restricted to blood, and TCR repertoires in tissue are likely to differ from TCR repertoires in blood. Estimated clonotype richness was generally larger for naive than for memory subsets. Pairwise subsampling led to the expectation that sequencing depth would affect the degree of clonotype sharing among donors.

For the CD8 naive samples, CD45RO-negative cells were positively selected for CCR7, yielding a CD45RA+CCR7+ population from which TemRA cells were excluded. Donors were healthy HIV-negative adults with no recently reported acute infections or vaccinations. Every donor was a Caucasian adult residing in Nashville, Tennessee, USA. Blood was collected by leukapheresis, and PBMCs were isolated by Ficoll-Histopaque density gradient centrifugation and then cryopreserved in liquid nitrogen vapor phase. Analytical flow cytometry was used to check the purity and quantity of every magnetically sorted T cell population. Genomic DNA was isolated from every sorted fraction and measured by UV absorbance on a Nanodrop 2000c. Using the deep immunoSEQ assay, multiplex PCR amplified TCR CDR3 regions from genomic DNA. Extracted genomic DNA from each cell subset was distributed evenly across all wells of several immunoSEQ 96-well plates, and each plate was treated as a replicate. For sorted subsets, each replicate PCR was loaded with about 200 ng genomic DNA, equivalent to 30,000 or so T cell genomes. Purified libraries were quantified with a Qubit 3.0 fluorometer, sized on a Bioanalyzer 2100, and re-quantified with the KAPA Library Quantification kit. Each immunoSEQ 96-well plate was sequenced on its own single-read 150-cycle Illumina NextSeq 550 flow cell. The study's processing was this. Because only junctional sequences without quality scores were contained in the immunoSEQ output, filtering matching that applied to full-length reads could not be performed. To assign V/J genes and CDR3, sequences were annotated against IMGT germline references using PyIR, a Python wrapper for IgBLAST v1.9. Reads with weak V/J assignments (E-value above 1e-6), missing CDR3, stop codons, out-of-frame junctions, or ambiguous translated residues were removed. A V3J clonotype was defined by an identical inferred V gene, J gene, and CDR3 amino acid sequence. Percentage overlap between repertoires was computed as shared unique clonotypes divided by the size of the smaller repertoire. Three approaches were used to assess repertoire richness: RTK rarefaction, the Chao1 estimator, and Recon v2.1 estimates of unobserved clonotypes. For all TCRbeta clonotypes obtained by the gDNA method from several donors, generation probabilities were computed with OLGA. In TCRdb, the immuneACCESS table is reduced to in-frame sequences with V and J assigned. These tables do not hold every clone; where another copy was compared, an unresolved V gene accounts for under half, and the others remain unexplained. The D gene and trimming were derived from the DNA, and the V and J assignments and clone size from that table. The sample includes nearly 2 million clones, with about 95% observed a single time. Together, the top ten hold 0.95% to 1.5% of the sample.

Recombination connected TRBV9 to TRBJ2-3; TRBD2 fits 10 bases in the junction. The sample comprised naive CD8+ T cells sorted from blood. This specimen's cell subset or site label, per the study, means: CD45RA+CCR7+. The TCR sequence derives from a man between 18 and 35 years old in good health. DNA sequence: TGTGCCAGCAGCGTAGAAAGCGGGAGGGTATATACGCAGTATTTT. It is translated as CASSVESGRVYTQYF.